The rows below give T cell receptor beta chains drawn from one sample of a study of Ad26.COV2.S vaccination and SARS-CoV-2 variants. Here immunoSEQ multiplex PCR was the method, and the copy in TCRdb shows in-frame clones only, minus some. This sample has about 330,000 clones, with around 90% found just once. Material: peripheral blood, obtained in a trial of Ad26.COV2.S vaccine versus placebo. The receptors come from a person between 18 and 65 years old who received the Ad26.COV2.S COVID-19 vaccine or a placebo. The CDR3 runs from the conserved cysteine through the conserved F or W. The D gene is left open where the match is weak. Only part of the rows carry a size: once, few, many, or a class if the clone is expanded.

clone size: -
D gene: TRBD1
V gene: TRBV11-2
J gene: TRBJ1-2
CDR3 length: 17
CDR3 DNA: TGTGCCAGCAGCCCCATCTCGGACAGGGGTGTCAACTATGGCTACACCTTC
CDR3 protein: CASSPISDRGVNYGYTF

clone size: -
D gene: -
V gene: TRBV7-9
J gene: TRBJ1-5
CDR3 length: 16
CDR3 DNA: TGTGCCAGCAGCTTAGGAGGATTGGGTGGCAATCAGCCCCAGCATTTT
CDR3 protein: CASSLGGLGGNQPQHF

clone size: once
D gene: TRBD1
V gene: TRBV6-5
J gene: TRBJ1-3
CDR3 length: 15
CDR3 DNA: TGTGCCAGCAGTTATATGGACAGGGCTGGAAACACCATATATTTT
CDR3 protein: CASSYMDRAGNTIYF

clone size: -
D gene: -
V gene: TRBV4-3
J gene: TRBJ2-2
CDR3 length: 16
CDR3 DNA: TGCGCCAGCAGCCAAGATCCCCATTACTCTACCGGGGAGCTGTTTTTT
CDR3 protein: CASSQDPHYSTGELFF

clone size: -
D gene: -
V gene: TRBV11-2
J gene: TRBJ2-7
CDR3 length: 14
CDR3 DNA: TGTGCCAGCAGCGGAGGAGCGCACTCCTACGAGCAGTACTTC
CDR3 protein: CASSGGAHSYEQYF

clone size: -
D gene: TRBD2
V gene: TRBV6-5
J gene: TRBJ2-1
CDR3 length: 13
CDR3 DNA: TGTGCCAGCCTCGGACTAGCGGGGAATGAGCAGTTCTTC
CDR3 protein: CASLGLAGNEQFF

clone size: few
D gene: -
V gene: TRBV4-1
J gene: TRBJ1-5
CDR3 length: 15
CDR3 DNA: TGCGCCAGCAGCCAAGGGGAGAGTGGCAATCAGCCCCAGCATTTT
CDR3 protein: CASSQGESGNQPQHF

clone size: -
D gene: TRBD1
V gene: TRBV5-1
J gene: TRBJ2-3
CDR3 length: 15
CDR3 DNA: TGCGCCAGCAGCTTAGACAGGGGACACACAGATACGCAGTATTTT
CDR3 protein: CASSLDRGHTDTQYF

clone size: -
D gene: -
V gene: TRBV13
J gene: TRBJ1-1
CDR3 length: 13
CDR3 DNA: TGTGCCAGCAGCTTGCGGGGCCCCATTGAAGCTTTCTTT
CDR3 protein: CASSLRGPIEAFF

clone size: -
D gene: -
V gene: TRBV4-1
J gene: TRBJ1-1
CDR3 length: 13
CDR3 DNA: TGCGCCAGCAGCCAAGGGGCGAACACTGAAGCTTTCTTT
CDR3 protein: CASSQGANTEAFF

clone size: -
D gene: -
V gene: TRBV7-8
J gene: TRBJ1-3
CDR3 length: 15
CDR3 DNA: TGTGCCAGCAGCTCGCAGGATCGAACCTGGGGCACCATATATTTT
CDR3 protein: CASSSQDRTWGTIYF

clone size: -
D gene: -
V gene: TRBV10-1
J gene: TRBJ1-1
CDR3 length: 15
CDR3 DNA: TGCGCCAGCTCCGCCCACCGGGACACCCAAGGAGAAGCTTTCTTT
CDR3 protein: CASSAHRDTQGEAFF

clone size: few
D gene: -
V gene: TRBV4-3
J gene: TRBJ1-1
CDR3 length: 15
CDR3 DNA: TGCGCCAGCAGCCAAGCGGTATCCATGAACACTGAAGCTTTCTTT
CDR3 protein: CASSQAVSMNTEAFF

clone size: -
D gene: TRBD2
V gene: TRBV9
J gene: TRBJ2-1
CDR3 length: 15
CDR3 DNA: TGTGCCAGCATTCGGGGAGGGGAAGGGGACAATGAGCAGTTCTTC
CDR3 protein: CASIRGGEGDNEQFF

clone size: -
D gene: -
V gene: TRBV5-1
J gene: TRBJ1-2
CDR3 length: 15
CDR3 DNA: TGCGCCAGCAGCCCCGGAGGGGGACCTAACTATGGCTACACCTTC
CDR3 protein: CASSPGGGPNYGYTF

clone size: -
D gene: TRBD1
V gene: TRBV20-1
J gene: TRBJ2-3
CDR3 length: 14
CDR3 DNA: TGCAGTGCTAGTGAAACAGGGGAATCAGATACGCAGTATTTT
CDR3 protein: CSASETGESDTQYF

clone size: -
D gene: -
V gene: TRBV7-2
J gene: TRBJ2-3
CDR3 length: 15
CDR3 DNA: TGTGCCAGCAGCTTCTTGGCGGGGACCACAGATACGCAGTATTTT
CDR3 protein: CASSFLAGTTDTQYF

clone size: once
D gene: -
V gene: TRBV11-2
J gene: TRBJ1-1
CDR3 length: 14
CDR3 DNA: TGTGCCAGCAGCCTTAGACAGCAGAACACTGAAGCTTTCTTT
CDR3 protein: CASSLRQQNTEAFF

clone size: -
D gene: -
V gene: TRBV4-1
J gene: TRBJ1-1
CDR3 length: 15
CDR3 DNA: TGCGCCAGCAGCCAAGACGGACCGATGAACACTGAAGCTTTCTTT
CDR3 protein: CASSQDGPMNTEAFF

clone size: -
D gene: -
V gene: TRBV29-1
J gene: TRBJ2-1
CDR3 length: 12
CDR3 DNA: TGCAGCGTTGAGGAGGTCACTAGCAGACAGTTCTTC
CDR3 protein: CSVEEVTSRQFF

clone size: -
D gene: -
V gene: TRBV27
J gene: TRBJ2-7
CDR3 length: 13
CDR3 DNA: TGTGCCAGCGATAACGGCGGACGAGCCGAGCAGTACTTC
CDR3 protein: CASDNGGRAEQYF

clone size: -
D gene: -
V gene: TRBV14
J gene: TRBJ1-2
CDR3 length: 18
CDR3 DNA: TGTGCCAGCAGCCAAGATCTGATATGGGGAGGCGCTGGCTATGGCTACACCTTC
CDR3 protein: CASSQDLIWGGAGYGYTF

clone size: -
D gene: -
V gene: TRBV7-2
J gene: TRBJ2-3
CDR3 length: 15
CDR3 DNA: TGTGCCAGCACGGAAGGGGGGTCCGGGCAAGATACGCAGTATTTT
CDR3 protein: CASTEGGSGQDTQYF

clone size: -
D gene: -
V gene: TRBV7-9
J gene: TRBJ1-1
CDR3 length: 14
CDR3 DNA: TGTGCCAGCAGCTTAGATCGAATGGGCACTGAAGCTTTCTTT
CDR3 protein: CASSLDRMGTEAFF

clone size: -
D gene: -
V gene: TRBV15
J gene: TRBJ1-2
CDR3 length: 15
CDR3 DNA: TGTGCCACCAGCAGAGATACAAAGGGTCCGGAAGGCTACACCTTC
CDR3 protein: CATSRDTKGPEGYTF

clone size: -
D gene: TRBD1
V gene: TRBV7-9
J gene: TRBJ2-5
CDR3 length: 15
CDR3 DNA: TGTGCCAGCAGCTTAGGGACAGGGTTACAAGAGACCCAGTACTTC
CDR3 protein: CASSLGTGLQETQYF

clone size: -
D gene: TRBD1
V gene: TRBV18
J gene: TRBJ2-1
CDR3 length: 16
CDR3 DNA: TGTGCCAGCTCACCCCTCCTTACAGGGGGTCGCGCTGAGCAGTTCTTC
CDR3 protein: CASSPLLTGGRAEQFF

clone size: -
D gene: -
V gene: TRBV19
J gene: TRBJ1-3
CDR3 length: 17
CDR3 DNA: TGTGCCAGTAGTCCCTGGGGGGCCCTCTTCTCTGGAAACACCATATATTTT
CDR3 protein: CASSPWGALFSGNTIYF

clone size: few
D gene: TRBD2
V gene: TRBV10-2
J gene: TRBJ2-3
CDR3 length: 13
CDR3 DNA: TGCGCCAGCAGTGGCGGGGGTGTCGGTACGCAGTATTTT
CDR3 protein: CASSGGGVGTQYF

clone size: many
D gene: -
V gene: TRBV2
J gene: TRBJ1-1
CDR3 length: 12
CDR3 DNA: TGTGCCAGCTGGGGCGACGGAGAAGAAGCTTTCTTT
CDR3 protein: CASWGDGEEAFF

clone size: -
D gene: -
V gene: TRBV27
J gene: TRBJ1-1
CDR3 length: 14
CDR3 DNA: TGTGCCAGCAGTGACACAGTTCTGAACACTGAAGCTTTCTTT
CDR3 protein: CASSDTVLNTEAFF

clone size: once
D gene: -
V gene: TRBV29-1
J gene: TRBJ1-1
CDR3 length: 13
CDR3 DNA: TGCAGCGTTGAGGCCATGGACGGAGGTGAAGCTTTCTTT
CDR3 protein: CSVEAMDGGEAFF

clone size: -
D gene: TRBD1
V gene: TRBV7-2
J gene: TRBJ1-2
CDR3 length: 15
CDR3 DNA: TGTGCCAGCAGCTCCGGCGACAGGGGGAACTATGGCTACACCTTC
CDR3 protein: CASSSGDRGNYGYTF

clone size: -
D gene: -
V gene: TRBV28
J gene: TRBJ2-2
CDR3 length: 21
CDR3 DNA: TGTGCCAGCAGAACCCTCCCCATCTGGGGGGCCCCCGGTTCGAGCACCGGGGAGCTGTTTTTT
CDR3 protein: CASRTLPIWGAPGSSTGELFF

clone size: -
D gene: -
V gene: TRBV3-1/TRBV3-2
J gene: TRBJ2-1
CDR3 length: 14
CDR3 DNA: TGTGCCAGCACCCCAGGGGACTCCTACAATGAGCAGTTCTTC
CDR3 protein: CASTPGDSYNEQFF

clone size: -
D gene: -
V gene: TRBV24-1
J gene: TRBJ1-2
CDR3 length: 15
CDR3 DNA: TGTGCCACCAGTGATCCCGCGGGGAGACCCTATGGCTACACCTTC
CDR3 protein: CATSDPAGRPYGYTF

clone size: -
D gene: -
V gene: TRBV7-3
J gene: TRBJ1-1
CDR3 length: 13
CDR3 DNA: TGTGCCAGCAGCTTGAACACTTACACTGAAGCTTTCTTT
CDR3 protein: CASSLNTYTEAFF

clone size: -
D gene: -
V gene: TRBV6-5
J gene: TRBJ1-2
CDR3 length: 13
CDR3 DNA: TGTGCCAGCAGTTTGTCCCGCGATTATGGCTACACCTTC
CDR3 protein: CASSLSRDYGYTF

clone size: -
D gene: TRBD1
V gene: TRBV7-6
J gene: TRBJ1-1
CDR3 length: 14
CDR3 DNA: TGTGCCAGCCGCCCCCCGACAGGGCCCACTGAAGCTTTCTTT
CDR3 protein: CASRPPTGPTEAFF

clone size: -
D gene: -
V gene: TRBV2
J gene: TRBJ2-1
CDR3 length: 14
CDR3 DNA: TGTGCCAGCAGTGATGAAGACAGACACAATGAGCAGTTCTTC
CDR3 protein: CASSDEDRHNEQFF

clone size: -
D gene: TRBD1
V gene: TRBV6-5
J gene: TRBJ2-1
CDR3 length: 16
CDR3 DNA: TGTGCCAGCAGTTACTTCCCGGGACAGGGCCTCAATGAGCAGTTCTTC
CDR3 protein: CASSYFPGQGLNEQFF

clone size: once
D gene: TRBD2
V gene: TRBV2
J gene: TRBJ2-5
CDR3 length: 16
CDR3 DNA: TGTGCCAGCAGTGACCGGCTAGCGGGGGGCGGGGTGACCCAGTACTTC
CDR3 protein: CASSDRLAGGGVTQYF

clone size: -
D gene: -
V gene: TRBV7-3
J gene: TRBJ2-1
CDR3 length: 18
CDR3 DNA: TGTGCCAGCAGCAGTTTTGTGAGAGCGGAAGGTATCTACAATGAGCAGTTCTTC
CDR3 protein: CASSSFVRAEGIYNEQFF

clone size: -
D gene: TRBD1
V gene: TRBV10-1
J gene: TRBJ2-3
CDR3 length: 13
CDR3 DNA: TGCGCCAGCGGGGGAGGACAGGGGTTTAATACGGTATTT
CDR3 protein: CASGGGQGFNTVF